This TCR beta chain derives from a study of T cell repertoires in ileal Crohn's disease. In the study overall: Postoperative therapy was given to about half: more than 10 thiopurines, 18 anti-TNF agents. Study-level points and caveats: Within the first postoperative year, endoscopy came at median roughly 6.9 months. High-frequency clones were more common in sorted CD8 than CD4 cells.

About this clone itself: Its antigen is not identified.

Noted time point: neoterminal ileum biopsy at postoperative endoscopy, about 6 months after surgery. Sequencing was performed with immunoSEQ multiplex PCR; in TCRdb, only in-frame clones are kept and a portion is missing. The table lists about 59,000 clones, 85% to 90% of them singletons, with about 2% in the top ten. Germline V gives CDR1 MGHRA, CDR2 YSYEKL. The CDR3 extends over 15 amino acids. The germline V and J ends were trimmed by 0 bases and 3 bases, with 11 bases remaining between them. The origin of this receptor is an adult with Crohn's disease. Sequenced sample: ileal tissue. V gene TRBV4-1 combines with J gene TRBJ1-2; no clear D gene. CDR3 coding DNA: TGCGCCAGCAGCCAAGATTTTACGGGGTACTATGGCTACACCTTC. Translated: CASSQDFTGYYGYTF.